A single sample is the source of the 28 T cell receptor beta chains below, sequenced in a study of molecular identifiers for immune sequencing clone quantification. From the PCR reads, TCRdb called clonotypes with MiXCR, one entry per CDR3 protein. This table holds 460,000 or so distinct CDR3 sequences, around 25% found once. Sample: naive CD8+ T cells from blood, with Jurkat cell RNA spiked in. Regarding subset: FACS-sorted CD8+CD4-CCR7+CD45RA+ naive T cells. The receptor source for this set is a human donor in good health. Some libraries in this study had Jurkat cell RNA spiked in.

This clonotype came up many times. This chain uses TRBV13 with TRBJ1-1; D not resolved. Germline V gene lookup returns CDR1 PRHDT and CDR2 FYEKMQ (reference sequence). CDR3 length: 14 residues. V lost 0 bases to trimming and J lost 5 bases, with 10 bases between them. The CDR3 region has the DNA TGTGCCAGCAGCTTAGGTCGGTGGCGGACTGAAGCTTTCTTT. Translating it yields CASSLGRWRTEAFF. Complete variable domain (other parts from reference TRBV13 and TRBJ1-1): AAGVIQSPRHLIKEKRETATLKCYPIPRHDTVYWYQQGPGQDPQFLISFYEKMQSDKGSIPDRFSAQQFSDYHSELNMSSLELGDSALYFCASSLGRWRTEAFFGQGTRLTVV.

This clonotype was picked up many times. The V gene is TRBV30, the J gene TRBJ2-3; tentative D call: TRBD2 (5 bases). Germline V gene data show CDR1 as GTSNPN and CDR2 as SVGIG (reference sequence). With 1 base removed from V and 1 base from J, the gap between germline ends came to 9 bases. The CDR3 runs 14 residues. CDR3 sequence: CAWSDVGGTDTQYF. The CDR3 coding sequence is TGTGCCTGGAGTGATGTGGGAGGCACAGATACGCAGTATTTT.

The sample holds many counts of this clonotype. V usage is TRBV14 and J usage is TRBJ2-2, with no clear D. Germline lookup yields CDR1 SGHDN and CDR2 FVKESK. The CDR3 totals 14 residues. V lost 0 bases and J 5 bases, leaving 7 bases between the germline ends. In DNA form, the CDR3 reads TGTGCCAGCAGCCAAGATCCGTCGACCGGGGAGCTGTTTTTT. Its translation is CASSQDPSTGELFF. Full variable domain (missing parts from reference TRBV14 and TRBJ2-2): EAGVTQFPSHSVIEKGQTVTLRCDPISGHDNLYWYRRVMGKEIKFLLHFVKESKQDESGMPNNRFLAERTGGTYSTLKVQPAELEDSGVYFCASSQDPSTGELFFGEGSRLTVL.

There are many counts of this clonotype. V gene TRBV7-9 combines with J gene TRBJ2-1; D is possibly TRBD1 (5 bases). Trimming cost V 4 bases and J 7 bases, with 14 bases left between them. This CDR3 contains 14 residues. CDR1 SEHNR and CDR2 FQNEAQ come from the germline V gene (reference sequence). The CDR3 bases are TGTGCCAGCAGCTCGCCGTTAGGGGCGAATGAGCAGTTCTTC. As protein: CASSSPLGANEQFF.

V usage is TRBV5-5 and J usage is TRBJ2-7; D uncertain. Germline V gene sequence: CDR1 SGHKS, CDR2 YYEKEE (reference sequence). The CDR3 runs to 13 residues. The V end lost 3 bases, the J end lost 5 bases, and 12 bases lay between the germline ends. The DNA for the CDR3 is TGTGCCAGCAGCTCCCCCACAGTGAACGAGCAGTACTTC. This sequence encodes CASSSPTVNEQYF.

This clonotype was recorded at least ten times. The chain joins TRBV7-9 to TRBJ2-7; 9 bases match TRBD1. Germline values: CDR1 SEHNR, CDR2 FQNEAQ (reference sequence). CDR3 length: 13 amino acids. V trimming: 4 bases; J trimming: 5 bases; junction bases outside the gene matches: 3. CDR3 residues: CASSYRDRDEQYF. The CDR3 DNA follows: TGTGCCAGCAGCTATCGGGACAGGGACGAGCAGTACTTC.

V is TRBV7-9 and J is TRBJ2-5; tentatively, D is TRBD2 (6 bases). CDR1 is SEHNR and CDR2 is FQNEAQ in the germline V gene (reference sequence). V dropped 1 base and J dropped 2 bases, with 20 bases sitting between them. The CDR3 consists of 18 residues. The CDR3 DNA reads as TGTGCCAGCAGCTTAGAATTGCGGGGTAGCGGATTGCAAGAGACCCAGTACTTC. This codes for CASSLELRGSGLQETQYF.

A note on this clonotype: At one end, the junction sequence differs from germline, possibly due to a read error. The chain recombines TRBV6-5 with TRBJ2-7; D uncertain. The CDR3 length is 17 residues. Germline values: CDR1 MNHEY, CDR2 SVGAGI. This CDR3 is CASSYSIGPQPPYGQYF. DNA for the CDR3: TGTGCCAGCAGTTACTCGATAGGGCCCCAACCACCCTACGGGCAGTACTTC.

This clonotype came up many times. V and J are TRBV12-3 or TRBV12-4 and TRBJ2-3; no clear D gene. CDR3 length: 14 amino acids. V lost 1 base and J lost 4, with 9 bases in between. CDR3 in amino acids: CASSLEQESDTQYF. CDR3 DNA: TGTGCCAGCAGTTTAGAGCAGGAATCAGATACGCAGTATTTT.

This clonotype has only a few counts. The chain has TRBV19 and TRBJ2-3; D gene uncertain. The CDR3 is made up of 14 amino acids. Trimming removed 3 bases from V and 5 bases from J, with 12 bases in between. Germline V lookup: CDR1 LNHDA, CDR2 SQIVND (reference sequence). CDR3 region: CASSILRGEDTQYF. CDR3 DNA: TGTGCCAGTAGTATCCTCCGAGGTGAAGATACGCAGTATTTT. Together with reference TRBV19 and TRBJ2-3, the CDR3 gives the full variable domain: DGGITQSPKYLFRKEGQNVTLSCEQNLNHDAMYWYRQDPGQGLRLIYYSQIVNDFQKGDIAEGYSVSREKKESFPLTVTSAQKNPTAFYLCASSILRGEDTQYFGPGTRLTVL.

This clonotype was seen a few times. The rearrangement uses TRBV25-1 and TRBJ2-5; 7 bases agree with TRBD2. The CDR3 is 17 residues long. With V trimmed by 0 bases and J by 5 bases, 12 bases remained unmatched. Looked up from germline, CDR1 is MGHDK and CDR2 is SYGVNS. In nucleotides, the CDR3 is TGTGCCAGCAGTGAATATACGGGACTAACCGTTGGTGAGACCCAGTACTTC. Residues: CASSEYTGLTVGETQYF. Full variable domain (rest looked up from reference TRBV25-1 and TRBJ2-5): EADIYQTPRYLVIGTGKKITLECSQTMGHDKMYWYQQDPGMELHLIHYSYGVNSTEKGDLSSESTVSRIRTEHFPLTLESARPSHTSQYLCASSEYTGLTVGETQYFGPGTRLLVL.

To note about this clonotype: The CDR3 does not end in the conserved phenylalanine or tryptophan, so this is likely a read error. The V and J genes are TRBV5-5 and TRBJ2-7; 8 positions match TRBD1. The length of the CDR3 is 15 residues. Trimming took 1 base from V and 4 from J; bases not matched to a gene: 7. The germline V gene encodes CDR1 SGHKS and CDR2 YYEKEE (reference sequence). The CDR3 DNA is TGTGCCAGCAGCTTGACTACAGGGGGTGTGTACGAGCAGTACTGC. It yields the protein CASSLTTGGVYEQYC.

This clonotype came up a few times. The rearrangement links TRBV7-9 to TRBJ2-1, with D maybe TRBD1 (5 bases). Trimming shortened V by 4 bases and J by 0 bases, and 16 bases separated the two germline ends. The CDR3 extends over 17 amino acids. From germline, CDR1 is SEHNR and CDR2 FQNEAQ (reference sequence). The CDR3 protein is CASSSALGQSSYNEQFF. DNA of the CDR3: TGTGCCAGCAGCTCCGCTCTGGGGCAAAGCTCCTACAATGAGCAGTTCTTC. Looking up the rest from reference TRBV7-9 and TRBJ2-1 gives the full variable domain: DTGVSQNPRHKITKRGQNVTFRCDPISEHNRLYWYRQTLGQGPEFLTYFQNEAQLEKSRLLSDRFSAERPKGSFSTLEIQRTEQGDSAMYLCASSSALGQSSYNEQFFGPGTRLTVL.

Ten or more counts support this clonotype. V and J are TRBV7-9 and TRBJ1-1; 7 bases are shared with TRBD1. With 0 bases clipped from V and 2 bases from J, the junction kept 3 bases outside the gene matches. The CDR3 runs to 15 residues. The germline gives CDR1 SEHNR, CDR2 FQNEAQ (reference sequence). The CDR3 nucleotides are TGTGCCAGCAGCTTAGCGGGACAGACAAACACTGAAGCTTTCTTT. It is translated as CASSLAGQTNTEAFF. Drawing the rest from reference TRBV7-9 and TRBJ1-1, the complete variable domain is DTGVSQNPRHKITKRGQNVTFRCDPISEHNRLYWYRQTLGQGPEFLTYFQNEAQLEKSRLLSDRFSAERPKGSFSTLEIQRTEQGDSAMYLCASSLAGQTNTEAFFGQGTRLTVV.

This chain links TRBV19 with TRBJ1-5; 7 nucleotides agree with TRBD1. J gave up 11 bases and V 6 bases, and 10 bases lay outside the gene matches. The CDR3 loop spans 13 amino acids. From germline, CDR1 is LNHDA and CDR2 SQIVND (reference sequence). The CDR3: CASSMTGPPAQHF. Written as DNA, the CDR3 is TGTGCCAGTAGCATGACAGGGCCCCCAGCCCAGCATTTT.

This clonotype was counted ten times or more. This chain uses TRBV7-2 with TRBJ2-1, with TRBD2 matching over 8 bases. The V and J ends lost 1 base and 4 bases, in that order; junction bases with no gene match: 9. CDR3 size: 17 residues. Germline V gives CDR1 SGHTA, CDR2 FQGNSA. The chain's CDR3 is CASSLDSETSVYNEQFF. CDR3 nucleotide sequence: TGTGCCAGCAGCTTAGACTCCGAGACTAGCGTTTACAATGAGCAGTTCTTC.

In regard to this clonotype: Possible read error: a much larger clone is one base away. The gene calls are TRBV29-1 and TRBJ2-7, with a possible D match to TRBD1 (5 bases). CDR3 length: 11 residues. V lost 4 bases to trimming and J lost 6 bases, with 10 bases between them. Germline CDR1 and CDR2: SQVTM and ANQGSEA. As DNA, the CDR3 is TGCAGCGTTGCAGAAGGGGCCGAGCAGTACTTC. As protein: CSVAEGAEQYF.

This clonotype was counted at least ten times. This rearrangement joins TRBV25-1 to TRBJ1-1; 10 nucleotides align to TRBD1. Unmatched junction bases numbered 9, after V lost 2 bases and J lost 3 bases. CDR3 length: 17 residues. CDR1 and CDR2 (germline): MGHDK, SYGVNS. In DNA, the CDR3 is TGTGCCAGCAGTGAAATTTTCGGGACAGGGGAGCACACTGAAGCTTTCTTT. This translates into CASSEIFGTGEHTEAFF.

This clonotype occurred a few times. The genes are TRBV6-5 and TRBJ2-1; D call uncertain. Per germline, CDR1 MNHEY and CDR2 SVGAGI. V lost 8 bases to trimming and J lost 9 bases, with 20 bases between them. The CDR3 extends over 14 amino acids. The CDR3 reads CASGSSSMDGEQFF. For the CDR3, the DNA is TGTGCCAGCGGTAGTAGTAGCATGGACGGTGAGCAGTTCTTC.

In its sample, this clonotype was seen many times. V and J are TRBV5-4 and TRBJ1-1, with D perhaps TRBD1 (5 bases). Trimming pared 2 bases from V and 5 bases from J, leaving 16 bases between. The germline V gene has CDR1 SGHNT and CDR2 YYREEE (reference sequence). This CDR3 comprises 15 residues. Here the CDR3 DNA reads TGTGCCAGCAGCTTCATGGGGACTGGAAGGACTGAAGCTTTCTTT. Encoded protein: CASSFMGTGRTEAFF. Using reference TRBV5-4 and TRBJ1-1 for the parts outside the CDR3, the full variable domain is ETGVTQSPTHLIKTRGQQVTLRCSSQSGHNTVSWYQQALGQGPQFIFQYYREEENGRGNFPPRFSGLQFPNYSSELNVNALELDDSALYLCASSFMGTGRTEAFFGQGTRLTVV.

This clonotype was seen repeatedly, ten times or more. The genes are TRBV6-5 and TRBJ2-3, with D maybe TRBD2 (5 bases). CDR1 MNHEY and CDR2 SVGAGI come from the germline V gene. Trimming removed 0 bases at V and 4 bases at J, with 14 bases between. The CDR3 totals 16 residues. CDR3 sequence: CASSYSVWRVADTQYF. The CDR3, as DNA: TGTGCCAGCAGTTACTCGGTATGGCGGGTAGCAGATACGCAGTATTTT.

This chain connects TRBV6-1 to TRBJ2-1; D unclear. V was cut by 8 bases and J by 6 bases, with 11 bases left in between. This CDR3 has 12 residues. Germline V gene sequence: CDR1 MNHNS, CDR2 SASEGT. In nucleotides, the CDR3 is TGTGCCAGCTTGAAGGTCGGCAATGAGCAGTTCTTC. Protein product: CASLKVGNEQFF.

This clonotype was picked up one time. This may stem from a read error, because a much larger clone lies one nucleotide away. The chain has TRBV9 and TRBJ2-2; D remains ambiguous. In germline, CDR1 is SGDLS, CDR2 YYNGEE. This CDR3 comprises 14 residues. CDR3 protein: CTSSAGYGAGELFF. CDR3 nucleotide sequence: TGTACCAGCAGCGCCGGGTATGGCGCCGGGGAGCTGTTTTTT.

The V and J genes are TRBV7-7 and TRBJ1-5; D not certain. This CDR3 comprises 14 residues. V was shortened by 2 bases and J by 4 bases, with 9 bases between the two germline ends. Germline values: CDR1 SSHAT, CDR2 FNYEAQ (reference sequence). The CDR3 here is CASSLRFRNQPQHF. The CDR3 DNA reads TGTGCCAGCAGCTTACGTTTCAGGAATCAGCCCCAGCATTTT.

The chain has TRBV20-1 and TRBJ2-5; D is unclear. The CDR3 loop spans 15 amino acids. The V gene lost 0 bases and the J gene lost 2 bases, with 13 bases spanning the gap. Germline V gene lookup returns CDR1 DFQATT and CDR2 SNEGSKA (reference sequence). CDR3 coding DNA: TGCAGTGCTAGAGATCTGACGGTGTCTCAAGAGACCCAGTACTTC. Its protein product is CSARDLTVSQETQYF.

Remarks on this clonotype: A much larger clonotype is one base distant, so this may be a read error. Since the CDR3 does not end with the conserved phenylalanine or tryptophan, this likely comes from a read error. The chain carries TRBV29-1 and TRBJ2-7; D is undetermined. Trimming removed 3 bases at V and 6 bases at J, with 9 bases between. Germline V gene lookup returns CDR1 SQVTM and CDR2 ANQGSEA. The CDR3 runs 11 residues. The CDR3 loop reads CSVEIVGEQYI. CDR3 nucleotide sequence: TGCAGCGTTGAGATCGTTGGCGAGCAGTACATC.

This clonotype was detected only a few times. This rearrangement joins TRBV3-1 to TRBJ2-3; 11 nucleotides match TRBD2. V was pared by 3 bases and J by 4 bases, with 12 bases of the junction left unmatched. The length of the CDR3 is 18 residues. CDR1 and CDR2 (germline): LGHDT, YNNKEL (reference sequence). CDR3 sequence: CASSHRIAGGPRADTQYF. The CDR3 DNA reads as TGTGCCAGCAGCCATAGAATAGCGGGAGGGCCTCGGGCAGATACGCAGTATTTT.

The chain's CDR3 is CASSWLAGVGYEQYF. CDR3 nucleotide sequence: TGTGCCAGCAGCTGGCTAGCGGGGGTTGGGTACGAGCAGTACTTC. The J gene is TRBJ2-7, the V gene TRBV7-2, with TRBD2 matching over 10 bases. CDR1 is SGHTA, CDR2 FQGNSA, per germline. J gave up 4 bases and V 4 bases, and 7 bases lay outside the gene matches. This CDR3 spans 15 amino acids.